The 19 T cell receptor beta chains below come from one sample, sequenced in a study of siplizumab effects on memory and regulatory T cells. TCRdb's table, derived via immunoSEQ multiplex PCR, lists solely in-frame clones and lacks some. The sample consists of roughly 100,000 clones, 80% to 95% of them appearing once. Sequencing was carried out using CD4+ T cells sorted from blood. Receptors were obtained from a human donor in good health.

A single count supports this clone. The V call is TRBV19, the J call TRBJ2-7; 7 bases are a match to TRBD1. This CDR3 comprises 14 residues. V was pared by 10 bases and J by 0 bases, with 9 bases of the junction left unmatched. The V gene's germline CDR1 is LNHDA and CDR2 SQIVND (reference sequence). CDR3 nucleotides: TGTGCCACCTCTAGGACAGGTTACTCCTACGAGCAGTACTTC. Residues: CATSRTGYSYEQYF.

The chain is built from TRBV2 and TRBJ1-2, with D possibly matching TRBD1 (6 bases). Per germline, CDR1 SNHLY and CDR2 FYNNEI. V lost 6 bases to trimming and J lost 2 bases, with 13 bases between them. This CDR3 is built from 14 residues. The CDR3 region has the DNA TGTGCCAGCAGACCGGGACAAGCAAACTATGGCTACACCTTC. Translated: CASRPGQANYGYTF.

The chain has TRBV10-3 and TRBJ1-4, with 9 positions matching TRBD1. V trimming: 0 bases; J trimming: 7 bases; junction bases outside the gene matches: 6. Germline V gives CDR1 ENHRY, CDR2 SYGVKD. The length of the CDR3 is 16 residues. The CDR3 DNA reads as TGTGCCATCAGTGAGTCACAGGGGGCGTTGGGTGAAAAACTGTTTTTT. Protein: CAISESQGALGEKLFF.

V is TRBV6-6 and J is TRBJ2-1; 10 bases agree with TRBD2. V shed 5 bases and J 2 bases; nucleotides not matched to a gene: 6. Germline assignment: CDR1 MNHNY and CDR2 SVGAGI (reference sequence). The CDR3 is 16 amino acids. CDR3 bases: TGTGCCAGCAGTCAAACCGGGACTAGCGCCTACAATGAGCAGTTCTTC. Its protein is CASSQTGTSAYNEQFF.

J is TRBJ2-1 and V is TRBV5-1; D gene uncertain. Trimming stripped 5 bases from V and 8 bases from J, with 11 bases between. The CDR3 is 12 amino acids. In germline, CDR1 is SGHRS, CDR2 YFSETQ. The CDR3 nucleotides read TGCGCCAGCAGTTTAGAAGGGTATGAGCAGTTCTTC. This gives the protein CASSLEGYEQFF.

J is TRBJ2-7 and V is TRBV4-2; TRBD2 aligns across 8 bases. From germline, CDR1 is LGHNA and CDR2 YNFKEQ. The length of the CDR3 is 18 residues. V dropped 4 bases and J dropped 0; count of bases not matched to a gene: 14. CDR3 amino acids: CASSPGAAGVGGSYEQYF. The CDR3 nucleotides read TGTGCCAGCAGCCCTGGGGCAGCGGGAGTCGGAGGCTCCTACGAGCAGTACTTC.

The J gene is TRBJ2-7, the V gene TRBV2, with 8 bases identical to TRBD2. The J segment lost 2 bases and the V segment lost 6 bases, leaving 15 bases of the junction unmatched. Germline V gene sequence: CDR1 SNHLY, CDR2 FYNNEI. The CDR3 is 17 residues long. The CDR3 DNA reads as TGTGCCAGCAGGGGCACTAGCGGAACAGTGATTACCTACGAGCAGTACTTC. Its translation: CASRGTSGTVITYEQYF.

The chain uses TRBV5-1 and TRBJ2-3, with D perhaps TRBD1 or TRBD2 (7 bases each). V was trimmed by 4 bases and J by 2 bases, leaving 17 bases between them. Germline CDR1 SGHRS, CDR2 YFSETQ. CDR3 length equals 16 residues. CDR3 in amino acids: CASSPGGQLNTDTQYF. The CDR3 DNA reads TGCGCCAGCAGCCCGGGGGGACAGTTAAACACAGATACGCAGTATTTT.

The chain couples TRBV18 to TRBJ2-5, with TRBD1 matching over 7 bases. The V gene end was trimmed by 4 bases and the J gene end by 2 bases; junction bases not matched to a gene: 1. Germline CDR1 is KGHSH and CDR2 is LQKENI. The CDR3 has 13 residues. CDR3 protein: CASSLGQQETQYF. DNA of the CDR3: TGTGCCAGCTCACTGGGACAGCAAGAGACCCAGTACTTC.

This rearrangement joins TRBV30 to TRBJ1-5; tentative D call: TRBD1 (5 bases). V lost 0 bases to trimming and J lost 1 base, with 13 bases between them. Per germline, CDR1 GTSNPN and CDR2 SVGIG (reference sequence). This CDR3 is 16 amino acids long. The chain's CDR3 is CAWSVPGGASNQPQHF. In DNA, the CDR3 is TGTGCCTGGAGTGTACCAGGTGGGGCCAGCAATCAGCCCCAGCATTTT.

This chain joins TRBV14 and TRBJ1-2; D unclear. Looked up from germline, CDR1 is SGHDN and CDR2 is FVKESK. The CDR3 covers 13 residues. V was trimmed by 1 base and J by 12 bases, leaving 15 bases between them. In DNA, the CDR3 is TGTGCCAGCAGCCAAGGAAATCGGGTAGAGCACACCTTC. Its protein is CASSQGNRVEHTF.

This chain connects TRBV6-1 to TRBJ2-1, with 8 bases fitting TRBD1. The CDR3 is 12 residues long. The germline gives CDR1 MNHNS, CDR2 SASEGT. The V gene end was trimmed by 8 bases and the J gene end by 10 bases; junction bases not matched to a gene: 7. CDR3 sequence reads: CASGDRLGEQFF. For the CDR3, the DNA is TGTGCCAGCGGGGACAGGCTAGGGGAGCAGTTCTTC.

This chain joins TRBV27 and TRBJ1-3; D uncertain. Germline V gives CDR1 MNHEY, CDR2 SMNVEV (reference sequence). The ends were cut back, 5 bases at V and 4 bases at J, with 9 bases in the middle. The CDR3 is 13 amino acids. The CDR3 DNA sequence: TGTGCCAGCAGTGCTACTATCGGAAACACCATATATTTT. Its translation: CASSATIGNTIYF.

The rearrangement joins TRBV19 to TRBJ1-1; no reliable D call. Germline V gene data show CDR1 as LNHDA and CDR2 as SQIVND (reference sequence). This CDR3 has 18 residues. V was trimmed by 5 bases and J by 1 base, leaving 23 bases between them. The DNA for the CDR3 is TGTGCCAGTAGTGAACTCAGACCGGGCCCCGCGACGAACACTGAAGCTTTCTTT. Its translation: CASSELRPGPATNTEAFF.

The CDR3 DNA reads as TGCGCCAGTGGATCCAGGCAGGGTGAGCAGTTCTTC. Its protein product is CASGSRQGEQFF. The V gene is TRBV10-2, the J gene TRBJ2-1; TRBD1 might be the D (5 bases). The CDR3 is 12 amino acids. Germline V CDR1 and CDR2: WSHSY, SAAADI. V was clipped by 9 bases and J by 9 bases, with 15 bases between them.

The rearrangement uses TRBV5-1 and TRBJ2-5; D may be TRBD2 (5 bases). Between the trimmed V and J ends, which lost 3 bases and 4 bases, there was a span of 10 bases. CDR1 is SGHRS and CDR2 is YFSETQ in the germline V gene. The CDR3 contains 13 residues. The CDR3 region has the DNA TGCGCCAGCAGCTCTTCCGGAGGAGAGACCCAGTACTTC. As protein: CASSSSGGETQYF.

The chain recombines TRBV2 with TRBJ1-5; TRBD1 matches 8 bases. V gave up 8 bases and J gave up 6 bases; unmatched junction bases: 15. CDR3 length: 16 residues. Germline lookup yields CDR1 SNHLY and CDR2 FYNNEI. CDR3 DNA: TGTGCCAGCGAGGAACAGGGATTAACAGGGGGTCAGCCCCAGCATTTT. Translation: CASEEQGLTGGQPQHF.

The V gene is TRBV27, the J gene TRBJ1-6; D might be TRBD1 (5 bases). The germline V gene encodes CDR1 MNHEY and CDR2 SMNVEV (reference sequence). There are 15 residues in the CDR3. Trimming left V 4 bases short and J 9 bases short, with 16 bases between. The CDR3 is CASSSSQALGSPLHF. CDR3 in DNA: TGTGCCAGCAGTTCATCACAGGCATTGGGTTCACCCCTCCACTTT.

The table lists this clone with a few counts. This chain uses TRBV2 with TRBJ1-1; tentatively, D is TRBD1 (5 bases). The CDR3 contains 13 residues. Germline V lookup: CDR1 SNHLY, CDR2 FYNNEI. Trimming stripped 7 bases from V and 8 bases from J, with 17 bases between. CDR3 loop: CASTVFRDREAFF. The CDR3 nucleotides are TGTGCCAGCACCGTCTTTAGAGACAGAGAAGCTTTCTTT.